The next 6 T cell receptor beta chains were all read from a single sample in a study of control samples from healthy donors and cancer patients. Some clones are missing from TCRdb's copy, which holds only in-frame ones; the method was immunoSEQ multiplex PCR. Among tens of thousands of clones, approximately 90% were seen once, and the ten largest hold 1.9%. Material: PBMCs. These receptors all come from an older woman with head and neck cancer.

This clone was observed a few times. CDR3 loop: CASSLVAGYQETQYF. The CDR3 DNA reads as TGTGCCAGCAGCTTAGTGGCAGGATACCAAGAGACCCAGTACTTC. The chain joins TRBV7-9 to TRBJ2-5; D uncertain. Trimming removed 1 base from V and 0 bases from J, with 9 bases in between. This CDR3 spans 15 amino acids. Germline V gives CDR1 SEHNR, CDR2 FQNEAQ (reference sequence). Full variable domain (rest looked up from reference TRBV7-9 and TRBJ2-5): DTGVSQNPRHKITKRGQNVTFRCDPISEHNRLYWYRQTLGQGPEFLTYFQNEAQLEKSRLLSDRFSAERPKGSFSTLEIQRTEQGDSAMYLCASSLVAGYQETQYFGPGTRLLVL.

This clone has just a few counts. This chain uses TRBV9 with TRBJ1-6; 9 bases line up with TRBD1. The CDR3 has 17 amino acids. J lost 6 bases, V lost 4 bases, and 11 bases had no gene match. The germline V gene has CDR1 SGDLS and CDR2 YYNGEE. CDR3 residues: CASSLTGTGWSNSPLHF. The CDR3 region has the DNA TGTGCCAGCAGCCTAACCGGGACAGGGTGGAGTAATTCACCCCTCCACTTT.

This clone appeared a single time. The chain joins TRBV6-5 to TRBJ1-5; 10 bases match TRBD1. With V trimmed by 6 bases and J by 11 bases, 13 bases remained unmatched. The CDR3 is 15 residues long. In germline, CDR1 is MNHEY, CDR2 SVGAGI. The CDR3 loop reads CASSPPGTGAMAQHF. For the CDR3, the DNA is TGTGCCAGCAGCCCCCCCGGGACAGGGGCCATGGCCCAGCATTTT.

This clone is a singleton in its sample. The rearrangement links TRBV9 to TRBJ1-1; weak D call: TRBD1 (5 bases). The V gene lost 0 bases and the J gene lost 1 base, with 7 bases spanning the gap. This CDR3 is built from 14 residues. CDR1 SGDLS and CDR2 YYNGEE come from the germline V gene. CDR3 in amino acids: CASSVVTGNTEAFF. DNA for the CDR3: TGTGCCAGCAGCGTAGTTACAGGGAACACTGAAGCTTTCTTT.

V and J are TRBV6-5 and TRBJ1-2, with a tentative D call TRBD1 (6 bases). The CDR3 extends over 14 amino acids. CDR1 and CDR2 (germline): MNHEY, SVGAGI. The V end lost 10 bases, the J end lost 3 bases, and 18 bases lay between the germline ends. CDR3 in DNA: TGTGCCACCTCCTGGGGGCGCAGGGACTATGGCTACACCTTC. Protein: CATSWGRRDYGYTF.

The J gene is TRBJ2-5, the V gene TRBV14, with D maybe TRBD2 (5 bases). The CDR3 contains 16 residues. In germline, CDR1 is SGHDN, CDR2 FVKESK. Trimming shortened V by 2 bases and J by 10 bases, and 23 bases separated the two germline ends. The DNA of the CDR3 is TGTGCCAGCAGCCAACCCCCTGGGAGCACCGCTTCGGTCCAGTACTTC. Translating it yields CASSQPPGSTASVQYF.